This T cell receptor beta chain is drawn from a study of blood T cell repertoires in COVID-19. Turning to the study itself: Italy, Spain and the United States were the sources of the convalescent and acute COVID-19 samples. The cDNA or gDNA used as material had been derived from T cells, B-cell-depleted T cells, or PBMCs.

The germline CDR1 and CDR2 sequences are MDHEN and SYDVKM. The CDR3 spans 16 residues. Between the trimmed V and J ends, which lost 5 bases and 1 base, there was a span of 18 bases. Original processing methods: Using reference gene primer amplification, nucleated cell counts were estimated. The method was immunoSEQ multiplex PCR; TCRdb's version includes in-frame clones alone and lacks a portion of them. V, J and clone size are taken as reported in that table, and D and trimming were inferred from the DNA itself. Of about 80,000 clones in the sample, around 79% were seen once. Sequencing used peripheral blood. The V and J genes are TRBV28 and TRBJ2-7, with D maybe TRBD1 (5 bases). The clonotype originates from a human donor in a cohort sampled during active COVID-19. This chain's CDR3 is CASSTPGRASSYEQYF. CDR3 coding DNA: TGTGCCAGCAGTACCCCCGGCAGGGCCTCGTCCTACGAGCAGTACTTC.